Each of the 22 T cell receptor beta chains below was sequenced from the same sample in a study of blood T cell repertoires in COVID-19. Some clones are missing from TCRdb's copy, which holds only in-frame ones; the method was immunoSEQ multiplex PCR. The sample carries fewer than 70,000 clones, around nine tenths recorded once. Sequencing used peripheral blood. Receptors originate from a woman at least 80 years old with active COVID-19.

J is TRBJ2-2 and V is TRBV19; 10 positions match TRBD1. The CDR3 has 19 amino acids. The V segment lost 6 bases and the J segment 0 bases; nucleotides outside the gene matches: 13. From germline, CDR1 is LNHDA and CDR2 SQIVND (reference sequence). This chain's CDR3 is CASSRYWDRGIPNTGELFF. CDR3 bases: TGTGCCAGTAGCAGATACTGGGACAGGGGAATCCCGAACACCGGGGAGCTGTTTTTT.

The V gene is TRBV5-1, the J gene TRBJ2-2; 8 positions match TRBD1. V trimming: 1 base; J trimming: 5 bases; junction bases outside the gene matches: 4. CDR3 size: 15 residues. The germline V gene encodes CDR1 SGHRS and CDR2 YFSETQ. Here the CDR3 DNA reads TGCGCCAGCAGCTTGCAAACAGGGGGAACCGGGGAGCTGTTTTTT. It translates to CASSLQTGGTGELFF.

This CDR3 reads CASSEWGSSSYEQYF. Written as DNA, the CDR3 is TGTGCCAGCAGTGAATGGGGCAGTAGCTCCTACGAGCAGTACTTC. The rearrangement uses TRBV6-1 and TRBJ2-7; the D gene is possibly TRBD1 (5 bases). Deletions cut 2 bases from V and 0 bases from J, with 11 bases between. Germline CDR1 is MNHNS and CDR2 is SASEGT. The CDR3 totals 15 residues.

The chain carries TRBV28 and TRBJ2-7; 13 bases align to TRBD2. This CDR3 contains 17 residues. Germline values: CDR1 MDHEN, CDR2 SYDVKM. V shed 6 bases and J 1 base; nucleotides not matched to a gene: 9. CDR3 region: CASSLEPGLAGSYEQYF. The CDR3 DNA is TGTGCCAGCAGCCTCGAACCGGGACTAGCGGGGTCCTACGAGCAGTACTTC.

This sequence joins TRBV28 and TRBJ1-2, with 7 bases aligning to TRBD1. This CDR3 spans 15 amino acids. Germline values: CDR1 MDHEN, CDR2 SYDVKM. V lost 5 bases to trimming and J lost 3 bases; unmatched junction nucleotides: 9. CDR3 residues: CASSHRTGADYGYTF. DNA for the CDR3: TGTGCCAGCAGTCACCGGACAGGAGCTGACTATGGCTACACCTTC.

This chain joins TRBV2 and TRBJ1-4; 10 bases align to TRBD1. Germline-derived CDR1 and CDR2 are SNHLY and FYNNEI. V gave up 6 bases and J gave up 4 bases; unmatched junction bases: 14. The CDR3 is 18 residues long. The CDR3 protein is CASRTGGARRTVNEKLFF. In DNA, the CDR3 is TGTGCCAGCAGGACAGGGGGCGCTAGACGAACCGTTAATGAAAAACTGTTTTTT.

V is TRBV5-1 and J is TRBJ2-1; D ambiguous. Germline V gene lookup returns CDR1 SGHRS and CDR2 YFSETQ. The CDR3 totals 14 residues. V was cut by 3 bases and J by 7 bases, with 14 bases left in between. CDR3 residues: CASSYLTTPNEQFF. CDR3 nucleotide sequence: TGCGCCAGCAGCTACCTAACTACTCCAAATGAGCAGTTCTTC.

The chain carries TRBV2 and TRBJ1-1; no clear D. Germline assignment: CDR1 SNHLY and CDR2 FYNNEI. Trimming took 6 bases from V and 6 from J, leaving 11 bases between them. The CDR3 extends over 12 amino acids. The CDR3 sequence: CASREIDPEAFF. CDR3 nucleotides: TGTGCCAGCAGAGAGATTGATCCTGAAGCTTTCTTT. The entire variable domain, with the rest obtained from reference TRBV2 and TRBJ1-1, is as follows: EPEVTQTPSHQVTQMGQEVILRCVPISNHLYFYWYRQILGQKVEFLVSFYNNEISEKSEIFDDQFSVERPDGSNFTLKIRSTKLEDSAMYFCASREIDPEAFFGQGTRLTVV.

V gene TRBV7-9 combines with J gene TRBJ1-5; TRBD1 aligns across 11 bases. The J segment lost 2 bases and the V segment lost 1 base, leaving 4 bases of the junction unmatched. The CDR3 extends over 17 amino acids. Germline CDR1 is SEHNR and CDR2 is FQNEAQ (reference sequence). The chain's CDR3 is CASSLGTGGIGNQPQHF. For the CDR3, the DNA is TGTGCCAGCAGCTTAGGGACAGGGGGCATCGGCAATCAGCCCCAGCATTTT.

The V gene is TRBV2, the J gene TRBJ2-2, with TRBD1 identical over 8 bases. The germline CDR1 and CDR2 sequences are SNHLY and FYNNEI. The CDR3 consists of 14 residues. The V and J ends lost 6 bases and 7 bases, in that order; junction bases with no gene match: 7. For the CDR3, the DNA is TGTGCCAGCAGACAGGGGGAACACTTCGGGGAGCTGTTTTTT. It yields the protein CASRQGEHFGELFF.

CDR3 sequence reads: CASSLPTGGLNQPQHF. The CDR3 nucleotides read TGTGCCAGCAGTTTACCCACAGGGGGGCTCAATCAGCCCCAGCATTTT. This sequence joins TRBV28 and TRBJ1-5, with 8 bases identical to TRBD1. The germline V gene encodes CDR1 MDHEN and CDR2 SYDVKM. This CDR3 region has 16 residues. Trimming took 2 bases from V and 3 from J; bases not matched to a gene: 6.

The V and J genes are TRBV6-1 and TRBJ2-7, with D perhaps matching TRBD2 (7 bases). Trimming left V 2 bases short and J 3 bases short, with 11 bases between. The CDR3 loop spans 14 amino acids. Looked up from germline, CDR1 is MNHNS and CDR2 is SASEGT. The CDR3, as DNA: TGTGCCAGCAGTGAACGGGGGGCGTTCTACGAGCAGTACTTC. Its translation is CASSERGAFYEQYF.

The chain couples TRBV5-6 to TRBJ1-2; weak D call: TRBD1 (5 bases). Trimming cost V 2 bases and J 0 bases, with 17 bases left between them. The CDR3 is 17 amino acids. Germline values: CDR1 SGHDT, CDR2 YYEEEE. As DNA, the CDR3 is TGTGCCAGCAGCTTTGGTCTATGGGGCCATACTAACTATGGCTACACCTTC. Residues: CASSFGLWGHTNYGYTF.

The rearrangement uses TRBV4-1 and TRBJ2-5; 12 bases align to TRBD2. With V trimmed by 7 bases and J by 4 bases, 7 bases remained unmatched. CDR3 length equals 15 residues. The germline V gene has CDR1 MGHRA and CDR2 YSYEKL. CDR3 residues: CASTKLAGGGETQYF. DNA for the CDR3: TGCGCCAGCACCAAACTAGCGGGGGGAGGAGAGACCCAGTACTTC.

The chain is built from TRBV6-1 and TRBJ1-5; perhaps TRBD1 as D (6 bases). V was shortened by 2 bases and J by 3 bases, with 11 bases between the two germline ends. Germline CDR1 MNHNS, CDR2 SASEGT. This CDR3 region has 15 residues. The CDR3 sequence: CASSEQGQLNQPQHF. In DNA form, the CDR3 reads TGTGCCAGCAGTGAACAGGGACAACTCAATCAGCCCCAGCATTTT.

The rearrangement links TRBV18 to TRBJ2-5, with TRBD2 matching 7 bases. Germline V gene lookup returns CDR1 KGHSH and CDR2 LQKENI. The V segment lost 3 bases and the J segment 1 base; nucleotides outside the gene matches: 11. The length of the CDR3 is 17 residues. The CDR3 sequence: CASSPLLGSGVQETQYF. The CDR3 nucleotides are TGTGCCAGCTCACCTCTCTTAGGGAGCGGGGTCCAAGAGACCCAGTACTTC. Combining the CDR3 with reference TRBV18 and TRBJ2-5 gives the whole variable domain NAGVMQNPRHLVRRRGQEARLRCSPMKGHSHVYWYRQLPEEGLKFMVYLQKENIIDESGMPKERFSAEFPKEGPSILRIQQVVRGDSAAYFCASSPLLGSGVQETQYFGPGTRLLVL.

The J gene is TRBJ2-3, the V gene TRBV5-6, with TRBD1 matching 10 bases. This CDR3 is built from 16 residues. J gave up 1 base and V 2 bases, and 4 bases lay outside the gene matches. Germline V gene lookup returns CDR1 SGHDT and CDR2 YYEEEE. CDR3 sequence: CASSFTGTGGTDTQYF. The CDR3 DNA reads as TGTGCCAGCAGCTTTACCGGGACAGGGGGCACAGATACGCAGTATTTT.

The rearrangement links TRBV5-1 to TRBJ1-1; D not resolved. Trimming took 0 bases from V and 4 from J, leaving 10 bases between them. The CDR3 consists of 14 residues. CDR1 is SGHRS, CDR2 YFSETQ, per germline. The CDR3 here is CASSLGTDSTEAFF. As DNA, the CDR3 is TGCGCCAGCAGCTTGGGAACAGATTCCACTGAAGCTTTCTTT.

This clone was detected a few times. The CDR3 region has the DNA TGCGCCAGCAGTGAGGCCGGCTACTACACAGATACGCAGTATTTT. Protein sequence: CASSEAGYYTDTQYF. The V gene is TRBV10-2, the J gene TRBJ2-3, with no clear D. V lost 2 bases, J lost 2 bases, and 11 bases lay in between. The CDR3 covers 15 residues. Germline CDR1 is WSHSY and CDR2 is SAAADI.

This sequence joins TRBV6-5 and TRBJ2-1, with 13 bases aligning to TRBD2. V lost 0 bases, J lost 4 bases, and 0 bases stayed unmatched. The CDR3 is made up of 16 amino acids. The germline V gene encodes CDR1 MNHEY and CDR2 SVGAGI. The CDR3 loop reads CASSYSGLAGYNEQFF. The CDR3 DNA reads as TGTGCCAGCAGTTACTCGGGACTAGCGGGATACAATGAGCAGTTCTTC.

The rearrangement joins TRBV13 to TRBJ2-2; 12 bases match TRBD2. The germline gives CDR1 PRHDT, CDR2 FYEKMQ (reference sequence). The CDR3 runs 18 residues. V lost 1 base and J lost 3; bases outside the gene matches: 6. For the CDR3, the DNA is TGTGCCAGCAGCTTAGCCCCTAGCGGGAGGGCCTACACCGGGGAGCTGTTTTTT. Translated: CASSLAPSGRAYTGELFF.

The chain couples TRBV19 to TRBJ2-3; 10 nucleotides align to TRBD2. The CDR3 spans 20 residues. Germline-derived CDR1 and CDR2 are LNHDA and SQIVND (reference sequence). The V and J ends lost 6 bases and 2 bases, in that order; junction bases with no gene match: 20. The CDR3: CASSHLGDLSGGDPTDTQYF. DNA of the CDR3: TGTGCCAGTAGCCACCTAGGGGATCTGAGCGGGGGGGATCCCACAGATACGCAGTATTTT.